A single sample is the source of the 23 T cell receptor beta chains below, sequenced in a study of T cell responses to AZD1222 COVID-19 vaccine. Profiling relied on immunoSEQ multiplex PCR, and the TCRdb table lists in-frame clones only, not all of them. Among 150,000 to 200,000 clones, 90% to 95% were seen once, and the ten largest hold approximately 9.6%. Sequencing used peripheral blood, obtained on day 0 of AZD1222 vaccination. The receptors come from an adult in good health.

The V gene is TRBV5-6, the J gene TRBJ2-7, with 11 bases matching TRBD1. The germline V gene has CDR1 SGHDT and CDR2 YYEEEE. The CDR3 runs 15 residues. V shed 0 bases, J shed 6 bases, and the junction held 5 bases outside the gene matches. CDR3 coding DNA: TGTGCCAGCAGCTTGGATCCGGGACAGGGGGGCGAGCAGTACTTC. Translating it yields CASSLDPGQGGEQYF. Filled out from reference TRBV5-6 and TRBJ2-7, the complete variable domain reads DAGVTQSPTHLIKTRGQQVTLRCSPKSGHDTVSWYQQALGQGPQFIFQYYEEEERQRGNFPDRFSGHQFPNYSSELNVNALLLGDSALYLCASSLDPGQGGEQYFGPGTRLTVT.

The chain combines TRBV28 with TRBJ2-7, with 9 bases that match TRBD2. From germline, CDR1 is MDHEN and CDR2 SYDVKM. The CDR3 covers 17 residues. V lost 7 bases, J lost 1 base, and 14 bases stayed unmatched. CDR3 sequence: CASKRLAGKDRSYEQYF. CDR3 in DNA: TGTGCCAGCAAGCGCCTAGCGGGAAAGGATAGGTCCTACGAGCAGTACTTC.

The rearrangement links TRBV5-1 to TRBJ1-5, with D possibly TRBD1 on 6 matching bases. Germline-derived CDR1 and CDR2 are SGHRS and YFSETQ. V was shortened by 0 bases and J by 3 bases, with 7 bases between the two germline ends. The CDR3 consists of 14 residues. CDR3 sequence: CASSLGDNNQPQHF. The CDR3, as DNA: TGCGCCAGCAGCTTGGGGGACAACAATCAGCCCCAGCATTTT.

V is TRBV2 and J is TRBJ1-6; D might be TRBD1 (6 bases). Per the germline V gene, CDR1 is SNHLY and CDR2 is FYNNEI. V dropped 6 bases and J dropped 10 bases, with 7 bases sitting between them. The CDR3 has 11 amino acids. CDR3 protein: CASRGASPLHF. The CDR3 DNA sequence: TGTGCCAGCAGGGGGGCCTCACCCCTCCACTTT.

The chain uses TRBV29-1 and TRBJ2-5, with D possibly TRBD1 on 5 matching bases. The CDR3 has 13 residues. Germline loops: CDR1 SQVTM, CDR2 ANQGSEA. V was shortened by 4 bases and J by 1 base, with 10 bases between the two germline ends. In DNA form, the CDR3 reads TGCAGCGTTGGCTCAGGGCCCCAAGAGACCCAGTACTTC. Its protein is CSVGSGPQETQYF.

The rearrangement links TRBV30 to TRBJ1-2, with TRBD1 matching over 10 bases. Germline assignment: CDR1 GTSNPN and CDR2 SVGIG (reference sequence). The CDR3 is made up of 13 amino acids. V shed 3 bases and J 7 bases; nucleotides not matched to a gene: 5. CDR3 residues: CAWSSGTGVGYTF. The CDR3 DNA follows: TGTGCCTGGAGCTCCGGGACAGGGGTTGGCTACACCTTC.

V usage is TRBV6-1 and J usage is TRBJ1-2; 8 bases fit TRBD1. This CDR3 comprises 16 residues. Germline V gene data show CDR1 as MNHNS and CDR2 as SASEGT. Germline trimming cut 3 bases from V and 2 bases from J; bases unmatched to any gene: 8. The CDR3 DNA follows: TGTGCCAGCAGTGACCGAAGACAGGGGCGGAACTATGGCTACACCTTC. Amino acids: CASSDRRQGRNYGYTF.

The chain combines TRBV21-1 with TRBJ2-1; the D call in the table, TRBD1, was not verified against the DNA. TRBV21-1 is deemed a pseudogene. The length of the CDR3 is 12 residues. CDR3 residues: CASSNSVDEQFF. The CDR3 DNA follows: TGTGCCAGCAGCAACTCAGTGGATGAGCAGTTCTTC.

On this clone: Other DNA variants within this sample encode the same CDR3. The chain joins TRBV19 to TRBJ1-2; D call uncertain. In germline, CDR1 is LNHDA, CDR2 SQIVND (reference sequence). The CDR3 spans 12 residues. Trimming pared 0 bases from V and 4 bases from J, leaving 3 bases between. DNA of the CDR3: TGTGCCAGTAGTATAGAGGGCTATGGCTACACCTTC. It yields the protein CASSIEGYGYTF.

This chain uses TRBV5-5 with TRBJ2-3; D unresolved. Trimming left V 0 bases short and J 4 bases short, with 9 bases between. This CDR3 comprises 14 residues. Germline V CDR1 and CDR2: SGHKS, YYEKEE (reference sequence). CDR3 nucleotide sequence: TGTGCCAGCAGCTTGGAGTCCCAGGCAGATACGCAGTATTTT. It specifies CASSLESQADTQYF.

The V and J genes are TRBV19 and TRBJ1-4; a possible D gene is TRBD1 (5 bases). Germline V gene lookup returns CDR1 LNHDA and CDR2 SQIVND (reference sequence). Deletions cut 10 bases from V and 6 bases from J, with 21 bases between. The CDR3 covers 15 residues. The CDR3 protein is CATKTKRGSDEKLFF. CDR3 nucleotide sequence: TGTGCCACCAAAACTAAACGGGGGTCGGATGAAAAACTGTTTTTT.

The J gene is TRBJ2-7, the V gene TRBV10-3; 12 nucleotides match TRBD2. The CDR3 runs to 13 residues. V dropped 5 bases and J dropped 7; count of bases not matched to a gene: 3. CDR1 is ENHRY, CDR2 SYGVKD, per germline. DNA of the CDR3: TGTGCCATCAGTTGGACTAGCGGGGAAGAGCAGTACTTC. This encodes CAISWTSGEEQYF.

The V and J genes are TRBV7-9 and TRBJ1-3; the match to TRBD1 covers 9 bases. The length of the CDR3 is 14 residues. Germline CDR1 SEHNR, CDR2 FQNEAQ (reference sequence). Trimming took 8 bases from V and 4 from J; bases not matched to a gene: 6. This chain's CDR3 is CASFRTGAGNTIYF. CDR3 DNA sequence: TGTGCCAGCTTCCGGACAGGGGCGGGAAACACCATATATTTT.

This chain links TRBV14 with TRBJ2-6; the D gene could be TRBD1 or TRBD2 (5 bases each). The germline CDR1 and CDR2 sequences are SGHDN and FVKESK. The CDR3 is 17 residues long. Trimming took off 2 bases at V and 9 bases at J, with 20 bases between the two ends. The CDR3 region is CASSQIGTLGAHNVLTF. The CDR3 DNA follows: TGTGCCAGCAGCCAAATCGGGACGTTAGGCGCGCACAACGTCCTGACTTTC.

The V gene is TRBV6-1, the J gene TRBJ2-7; D possibly uses TRBD1 or TRBD2 (6 bases each). The CDR3 sequence is 14 residues long. Per germline, CDR1 MNHNS and CDR2 SASEGT. Trimming took off 3 bases at V and 1 base at J, with 10 bases between the two ends. The DNA for the CDR3 is TGTGCCAGCAGTGATAGGAGGGGGTCCTACGAGCAGTACTTC. Its translation: CASSDRRGSYEQYF.

CDR3 sequence (DNA): TGCAGTGCTAGTTCACTAGCGGGATCCTACAATGAGCAGTTCTTC. It codes for CSASSLAGSYNEQFF. The V call is TRBV20-1, the J call TRBJ2-1; TRBD2 aligns across 10 bases. Trimming took 3 bases from V and 1 from J; bases not matched to a gene: 3. The CDR3 is 15 amino acids. Germline V gene data show CDR1 as DFQATT and CDR2 as SNEGSKA (reference sequence).

The CDR3 bases are TGTGCCAGCAGTCTAGTTTCCGGGGCCAACGTCCTGACTTTC. Residues: CASSLVSGANVLTF. The chain couples TRBV28 to TRBJ2-6, with no clear D. Germline-derived CDR1 and CDR2 are MDHEN and SYDVKM. The CDR3 loop spans 14 amino acids. V dropped 5 bases and J dropped 4 bases, with 9 bases sitting between them.

The V gene is TRBV20-1, the J gene TRBJ1-5; perhaps TRBD1 as D (5 bases). Germline CDR1 is DFQATT and CDR2 is SNEGSKA (reference sequence). Trimming took 3 bases from V and 0 from J, leaving 12 bases between them. The CDR3 is made up of 15 amino acids. The CDR3 DNA reads TGCAGTGCTAGTACCCAGGGTAATAGCAATCAGCCCCAGCATTTT. Its protein product is CSASTQGNSNQPQHF.

The CDR3 nucleotides are TGTGCCAGCAGCACACCCGCCGAAGAGACCCAGTACTTC. Translated, it gives CASSTPAEETQYF. This sequence joins TRBV5-4 and TRBJ2-5; no reliable D call. Looked up from germline, CDR1 is SGHNT and CDR2 is YYREEE (reference sequence). This CDR3 comprises 13 residues. The ends were cut back, 4 bases at V and 3 bases at J, with 10 bases in the middle.

The J gene is TRBJ2-1, the V gene TRBV15; 9 bases are shared with TRBD2. This CDR3 spans 18 amino acids. Germline loops: CDR1 LNHNV, CDR2 YYDKDF (reference sequence). With V trimmed by 0 bases and J by 6 bases, 12 bases remained unmatched. CDR3 protein: CATSRDPLAGVIGNEQFF. The CDR3, as DNA: TGTGCCACCAGCAGAGATCCCTTAGCGGGAGTAATAGGCAATGAGCAGTTCTTC.

The rearrangement uses TRBV27 and TRBJ1-4; weak D call: TRBD1 (6 bases). The CDR3 runs 13 residues. Looked up from germline, CDR1 is MNHEY and CDR2 is SMNVEV (reference sequence). V was trimmed by 8 bases and J by 5 bases, leaving 12 bases between them. The CDR3 DNA follows: TGTGCCAGCCAGGACAGACCAAATGAAAAACTGTTTTTT. This encodes CASQDRPNEKLFF. The entire variable domain, with the rest obtained from reference TRBV27 and TRBJ1-4, is as follows: EAQVTQNPRYLITVTGKKLTVTCSQNMNHEYMSWYRQDPGLGLRQIYYSMNVEVTDKGDVPEGYKVSRKEKRNFPLILESPSPNQTSLYFCASQDRPNEKLFFGSGTQLSVL.

The chain recombines TRBV19 with TRBJ2-7; the D gene is possibly TRBD1 (6 bases). CDR1 LNHDA and CDR2 SQIVND come from the germline V gene (reference sequence). The CDR3 totals 13 residues. Trimming pared 6 bases from V and 1 base from J, leaving 10 bases between. The CDR3 protein is CASRLTGSYEQYF. The DNA for the CDR3 is TGTGCCAGTAGACTGACAGGTTCCTACGAGCAGTACTTC.

The V and J genes are TRBV28 and TRBJ1-2, with D maybe TRBD1 (5 bases). V dropped 2 bases and J dropped 7 bases, with 17 bases sitting between them. CDR1 and CDR2 from the germline V gene are MDHEN and SYDVKM. The CDR3 length is 15 residues. The CDR3 reads CASSLPPGHRGGYTF. CDR3 in DNA: TGTGCCAGCAGTTTACCCCCAGGGCACCGCGGTGGCTACACCTTC.